This TCR beta chain emerged from a study of blood T cells in healthy people across ages (dated by TCRdb to between 2014 and 2017). Broadly, across the study: In model experiments, roughly one uniquely barcoded TCR beta cDNA molecule per two T cells was captured by template switching. Using deep sequencing normalized with unique cDNA molecular identifiers, the study measured how TCR beta repertoire diversity changes with age. Donors were grouped into four age groups: young (average roughly 16 years), middle-aged (39), aged (around 56) and long-lived (about 82). Using the same blood draw, the study looked at two additional independent replicas of 1 million unique cDNA reads for two donors, one aged 18 to 29 and the other aged 80 or older. The study at large found these results: The long-lived group showed more naive CD4+ T cells, fewer expanded clones and increased TCR diversity than the aged group, suggesting age selection. The percentage of naive T cells measured by flow cytometry correlated strongly with observed TCR beta diversity. Observed TCR beta diversity per million T cells fell roughly linearly with age, and a significant reduction was already apparent by age roughly 40. Total diversity estimates from one million sequenced T cells were considered lower bounds and underestimates. Donor CMV infection status was unknown, potentially confounding age-related changes in expanded clonotypes. Bulk unsorted PBMC profiling prevented conclusive comparison of naive and antigen-experienced compartments.

Trimming at the junction amounts to 0 bases on V and 4 bases on J, and the germline ends lie 0 bases apart. The germline V gene (reference sequence) provides CDR1 LNHNV and CDR2 YYDKDF. Including the terminal cysteine and phenylalanine, the CDR3 comprises 11 residues. Just the 33-base CDR3 DNA is kept, in frame starting at base 1. Systemically healthy Caucasian individuals from Russia, around 39 in total and aged roughly 6 to 95 years, were included as donors. Each donor gave 8 to 10 milliliters of peripheral blood, drawn into EDTA-treated Vacutainer tubes. Ficoll-Paque density-gradient centrifugation was used to isolate PBMCs, with at least 6 million per sample. Total RNA, at least 5 micrograms per sample, was extracted from PBMCs with Trizol reagent. Naive CD45RAhigh/CD27high T cell percentages were measured by flow cytometry on a PBMC aliquot from every donor. To prepare the library, 5' RACE was applied. Sequencing used an Illumina HiSeq 2500. The second PCR ran for roughly 7 to 12 cycles and used a J-beta primer mix along with a sample-barcoded 5' primer. A template-switch 5' adaptor carrying 12 random nucleotides introduced a unique molecular identifier onto each TCR beta cDNA molecule. Each sample yielded at least 2.5 million CDR3-containing paired-end reads. The Mint cDNA synthesis kit, primed by a TRBC-specific oligonucleotide, was used to synthesize first-strand cDNA from all RNA. Following uracil-DNA glycosylase treatment, a first 18-cycle PCR with universal primers M1SS and BC2_uni_R was performed on all cDNA. In the source study's methods: Normalization of each sample was performed by random selection of 1 million high-quality reads, each carrying a distinct molecular identifier. Instead of being binned into consensus sequences, reads with shared molecular identifiers were discarded. CDR3 identification, clonotype clustering and error correction used MiTCR with a Q25 quality threshold and the strictest error-elimination algorithm. A nonparametric unseen species model using Euler transformation provided a lower-bound estimate of total TCR beta diversity. TCRdb reanalyzed the raw reads on its own, using fastp at Q25 for trimming and MiXCR for clone calling, and kept in-frame beta chains. Identical CDR3 protein sequences are pooled into one entry, listed with their most common genes and DNA. TCRdb, not the original authors, processed these V and J calls. In all, the sample holds approximately 800,000 distinct CDR3 sequences, and approximately 25% of those were seen once. The ten largest clones take up under 4.5% of the sample.

This clonotype was found many times. Its antigen target is currently unknown. No qualities accompany the bases; no much larger clone lies one base away. These data were likewise used in another study, on T cells of mothers and their children. The second study reports: Nine systemically healthy Caucasian individuals, comprising three mothers and their six children, were included as donors. cDNA synthesis used all of the extracted RNA, with 1.5 ug of RNA in each 15 ul reaction. Sample barcodes and 2-4 random nucleotides were added via the M1S primer in the second PCR. Over 8.5 million TCR beta CDR3 reads were obtained for each mother, and around 3 million reads were obtained for each child. Thymic selection similarly shapes TCR recombination output in related and unrelated pairs, with minor effect from inherited differences. Normalized repertoire overlap in related mother-child pairs was always slightly higher than in unrelated mother-child pairs, but the difference was never significant. Persistent microchimeric T cell clones were not detected, at a sensitivity of approximately 93 clones per million clonotypes. The study used deep NGS to compare TCR beta repertoires of mothers and children, seeking features distinguishing related mother-child pairs from unrelated individuals. Mothers averaged about 40 +/- 4 years of age and children averaged roughly 10 +/- 4 years. Libraries were sequenced on Illumina HiSeq 2000 with 100+100 nt paired-end reads after adapter ligation with NEBNext reagents. To prevent cross-contamination, the mother and child libraries were prepared one month apart and sequenced in separate runs. Between about 500,000 and 2,100,000 distinct TCR beta clonotypes were identified per donor. Naive TCR beta clonotypes were estimated from low-frequency clonotypes matched to each donor's FACS-determined naive share, without sorting.

The rearranged chain carries TRBV15 and TRBJ2-5; the D gene is unclear. The clonotype was recovered from a boy between 10 and 17 years old in good health. The sample comprised blood. The CDR3 has the sequence CATSREETQYF. The nucleotides read TGTGCCACCAGCAGAGAAGAGACCCAGTACTTC.